Each of the 26 T cell receptor beta chains below was sequenced from the same sample in a study of PD-1 blockade in mismatch repair-deficient tumors. Sequencing was performed with immunoSEQ multiplex PCR; in TCRdb, only in-frame clones are kept and a portion is missing. The sample lists 85,000 to 130,000 clones, 82% seen once, with approximately 6.5% in the top ten. Specimen: peripheral blood, collected approximately 36 weeks after starting pembrolizumab. These receptors came from an adult with mismatch repair-deficient cancer.

V usage is TRBV4-1 and J usage is TRBJ1-4; D unresolved. Trimming removed 0 bases from V and 2 bases from J, with 10 bases in between. There are 16 residues in the CDR3. Germline-derived CDR1 and CDR2 are MGHRA and YSYEKL. This chain's CDR3 is CASSQDAGRTNEKLFF. The CDR3 DNA sequence: TGCGCCAGCAGCCAAGATGCAGGCAGGACTAATGAAAAACTGTTTTTT.

The chain carries TRBV11-3 and TRBJ2-7; perhaps TRBD2 as D (6 bases). V lost 5 bases, J lost 0 bases, and 17 bases lay in between. This CDR3 contains 16 residues. Germline V gene data show CDR1 as SGHNT and CDR2 as YENEEA. The CDR3 DNA reads TGTGCCAGCAGCCCCTCCGGGACTCAAAGCTCCTACGAGCAGTACTTC. Its translation is CASSPSGTQSSYEQYF.

This clone was counted only a few times. The chain employs TRBV5-1 and TRBJ2-6; tentatively, D is TRBD2 (6 bases). The V end was cut by 3 bases, the J end by 0 bases, with 10 bases between. This CDR3 spans 16 amino acids. Germline V gene sequence: CDR1 SGHRS, CDR2 YFSETQ. CDR3 in DNA: TGCGCCAGCAGCTCCGCGGGGTCCTCTGGGGCCAACGTCCTGACTTTC. Its translation: CASSSAGSSGANVLTF.

The chain is built from TRBV6-6 and TRBJ1-1; 8 nucleotides align to TRBD1. The CDR3 extends over 15 amino acids. J was trimmed by 4 bases and V by 8 bases; bases with no gene match: 12. CDR1 is MNHNY, CDR2 SVGAGI, per germline (reference sequence). In DNA form, the CDR3 reads TGTGCCAGCGTGAAACAGGGGGATTCCGGCACTGAAGCTTTCTTT. Protein sequence: CASVKQGDSGTEAFF.

V is TRBV5-1 and J is TRBJ2-7, with D maybe TRBD1 (6 bases). Germline CDR1 and CDR2: SGHRS and YFSETQ. Trimming cost V 0 bases and J 3 bases, with 13 bases left between them. The CDR3 extends over 15 amino acids. The CDR3, as DNA: TGCGCCAGCAGCTTGGGTGTTCAGGGGAACTACGAGCAGTACTTC. Protein: CASSLGVQGNYEQYF.

J is TRBJ2-7 and V is TRBV6-1, with 7 bases fitting TRBD1. CDR1 and CDR2 (germline): MNHNS, SASEGT. Trimming took 6 bases from V and 0 from J; bases not matched to a gene: 8. This CDR3 is built from 15 residues. CDR3 residues: CASRIQGQSSYEQYF. The CDR3 DNA follows: TGTGCCAGCAGGATACAGGGACAGAGCTCCTACGAGCAGTACTTC.

This clone was seen more than once but under ten times. The J gene is TRBJ2-2, the V gene TRBV7-6; 9 nucleotides match TRBD2. The CDR3 extends over 16 amino acids. Germline trimming cut 5 bases from V and 4 bases from J; bases unmatched to any gene: 8. Germline CDR1 reads SGHVS; CDR2 reads FNYEAQ. The CDR3: CASSANSGRSTGELFF. The CDR3 DNA reads as TGTGCCAGCAGCGCAAATAGCGGGAGAAGCACCGGGGAGCTGTTTTTT. Full variable domain (outside the CDR3, taken from reference TRBV7-6 and TRBJ2-2): GAGVSQSPRYKVTKRGQDVALRCDPISGHVSLYWYRQALGQGPEFLTYFNYEAQQDKSGLPNDRFSAERPEGSISTLTIQRTEQRDSAMYRCASSANSGRSTGELFFGEGSRLTVL.

The gene calls are TRBV9 and TRBJ2-5, with D perhaps being TRBD1 or TRBD2 (5 bases each). With 2 bases removed from V and 9 bases from J, the gap between germline ends came to 20 bases. The CDR3 has 15 residues. Germline V CDR1 and CDR2: SGDLS, YYNGEE. CDR3 in DNA: TGTGCCAGCAGCGTGGCCGGGAACCGAGGGACGCCCCAGTACTTC. This gives the protein CASSVAGNRGTPQYF.

The rearrangement uses TRBV7-3 and TRBJ2-1; 8 positions match TRBD1. Unmatched junction bases numbered 3, after V lost 2 bases and J lost 9 bases. This CDR3 is 13 amino acids long. Germline lookup yields CDR1 SGHTA and CDR2 FQGTGA. CDR3 nucleotide sequence: TGTGCCAGCAGCTTAGCAGGGGGCGGTGAGCAGTTCTTC. Protein: CASSLAGGGEQFF.

V gene TRBV30 combines with J gene TRBJ2-6; D tentatively reads TRBD1 or TRBD2 (7 bases each). V was shortened by 3 bases and J by 3 bases, with 12 bases between the two germline ends. Germline V gene data show CDR1 as GTSNPN and CDR2 as SVGIG (reference sequence). The CDR3 extends over 15 amino acids. CDR3 sequence reads: CAWRTGDYGANVLTF. CDR3 nucleotide sequence: TGTGCCTGGAGAACAGGGGACTATGGGGCCAACGTCCTGACTTTC.

The CDR3 spells CASRDSGSYEQYF. CDR3 nucleotide sequence: TGTGCCAGCAGGGACAGTGGCTCCTACGAGCAGTACTTC. This rearrangement joins TRBV6-1 to TRBJ2-7, with a tentative D call TRBD1 (6 bases). Trimming took 6 bases from V and 0 from J, leaving 9 bases between them. This CDR3 is 13 amino acids long. Germline V gene sequence: CDR1 MNHNS, CDR2 SASEGT.

The gene calls are TRBV11-2 and TRBJ2-7; 7 nucleotides agree with TRBD1. The CDR3 has 12 amino acids. Germline CDR1 reads SGHAT; CDR2 reads FQNNGV. Trimming cost V 5 bases and J 4 bases; bases outside gene matches: 2. CDR3 residues: CASSQQGYEQYF. In DNA form, the CDR3 reads TGTGCCAGCAGCCAACAGGGGTACGAGCAGTACTTC.

This clone was found a few times. This sequence joins TRBV5-4 and TRBJ1-2; unclear D gene. V was cut by 1 base and J by 8 bases, with 18 bases left in between. Per the germline V gene, CDR1 is SGHNT and CDR2 is YYREEE (reference sequence). The length of the CDR3 is 15 residues. CDR3 amino acids: CASSLSAVRRHGYTF. The CDR3, as DNA: TGTGCCAGCAGCTTGTCGGCCGTTCGCCGCCACGGCTACACCTTC.

The V call is TRBV7-8, the J call TRBJ2-1; 7 bases are shared with TRBD2. CDR1 SGHVS and CDR2 FQNEAQ come from the germline V gene. The CDR3 length is 16 residues. Losses at the gene ends were 5 bases for V and 4 bases for J; bases not matched to a gene: 11. This chain's CDR3 is CASSLRDYSSYNEQFF. In nucleotides, the CDR3 is TGTGCCAGCAGCCTGCGGGACTATTCTTCTTACAATGAGCAGTTCTTC.

There are a few counts of this clone. CDR3 DNA sequence: TGTGCCAGCAGCTTAGCCTTGGACTCCGGGGAGCTGTTTTTT. Amino acid sequence: CASSLALDSGELFF. The chain links TRBV7-2 to TRBJ2-2; possibly TRBD2 for D (5 bases). CDR1 is SGHTA, CDR2 FQGNSA, per germline. V lost 0 bases and J 6 bases, leaving 8 bases between the germline ends. The CDR3 covers 14 residues.

The chain links TRBV4-2 to TRBJ2-2; D is undetermined. With 0 bases removed from V and 4 bases from J, the gap between germline ends came to 3 bases. CDR3 length equals 13 residues. From germline, CDR1 is LGHNA and CDR2 YNFKEQ. The CDR3 nucleotides are TGTGCCAGCAGCCAAGATAGCACCGGGGAGCTGTTTTTT. This translates into CASSQDSTGELFF.

V is TRBV19 and J is TRBJ1-5; TRBD1 might be the D (6 bases). Germline V gene lookup returns CDR1 LNHDA and CDR2 SQIVND (reference sequence). Trimming pared 7 bases from V and 6 bases from J, leaving 16 bases between. The CDR3 is 14 residues long. CDR3 in amino acids: CASKGQGGGQPQHF. CDR3 in DNA: TGTGCCAGTAAGGGTCAGGGAGGGGGTCAGCCCCAGCATTTT.

This sequence joins TRBV5-1 and TRBJ2-3, with unresolved D. CDR1 SGHRS and CDR2 YFSETQ come from the germline V gene. V was cut by 1 base and J by 2 bases, with 8 bases left in between. This CDR3 spans 14 amino acids. CDR3: CASSLQQTTDTQYF. The CDR3 DNA reads as TGCGCCAGCAGCTTGCAACAGACCACAGATACGCAGTATTTT.

The chain joins TRBV6-4 to TRBJ2-1; D may be TRBD1 or TRBD2 (5 bases each). The CDR3 is 12 amino acids. Trimming took 6 bases from V and 10 from J, leaving 13 bases between them. Germline CDR1 MRHNA, CDR2 SNTAGT. For the CDR3, the DNA is TGTGCCAGCAGCTCGGGACCGGGGGAGCAGTTCTTC. Encoded protein: CASSSGPGEQFF.

V gene TRBV30 combines with J gene TRBJ1-2, with 9 bases fitting TRBD1. Germline V gene sequence: CDR1 GTSNPN, CDR2 SVGIG (reference sequence). CDR3 length: 11 residues. V lost 2 bases and J lost 13; bases outside the gene matches: 5. Here the CDR3 DNA reads TGTGCCTGGAGTTCCGGGACAGGGCGCACCTTC. This translates into CAWSSGTGRTF. Using reference TRBV30 and TRBJ1-2 for the parts outside the CDR3, the full variable domain is SQTIHQWPATLVQPVGSPLSLECTVEGTSNPNLYWYRQAAGRGLQLLFYSVGIGQISSEVPQNLSASRPQDRQFILSSKKLLLSDSGFYLCAWSSGTGRTFGSGTRLTVV.

Written as DNA, the CDR3 is TGTGCCAGCAGCTTAAGGGTGCGGAAGGTGGTGCCCTACAATGAGCAGTTCTTC. Translating it yields CASSLRVRKVVPYNEQFF. This rearrangement joins TRBV7-6 to TRBJ2-1; D unclear. Trimming shortened V by 2 bases and J by 2 bases, and 19 bases separated the two germline ends. The CDR3 runs 18 residues. Germline V CDR1 and CDR2: SGHVS, FNYEAQ.

This chain links TRBV6-5 with TRBJ1-2, with a weak D call TRBD1 (5 bases). The CDR3 has 13 residues. Trimming cost V 2 bases and J 2 bases, with 6 bases left between them. CDR1 is MNHEY, CDR2 SVGAGI, per germline. In nucleotides, the CDR3 is TGTGCCAGCAGTTACGAGGGGAACTATGGCTACACCTTC. This sequence encodes CASSYEGNYGYTF.

For the CDR3, the DNA is TGTGCCAGCAGCTTATACCCCGGACGAACCAACACCGGGGAGCTGTTTTTT. As protein: CASSLYPGRTNTGELFF. The chain joins TRBV7-3 to TRBJ2-2; D unclear. Germline V gene data show CDR1 as SGHTA and CDR2 as FQGTGA. The CDR3 has 17 amino acids. V was trimmed by 2 bases and J by 2 bases, leaving 15 bases between them.

J is TRBJ2-7 and V is TRBV7-2; D gene uncertain. Germline CDR1 is SGHTA and CDR2 is FQGNSA. The length of the CDR3 is 15 residues. V lost 6 bases and J lost 3, with 18 bases in between. CDR3 protein: CASSYSALGFYEQYF. DNA of the CDR3: TGTGCCAGCAGTTACAGCGCCCTAGGGTTCTACGAGCAGTACTTC.

The chain joins TRBV30 to TRBJ2-3; D not certain. The CDR3 is made up of 13 amino acids. Germline V gene sequence: CDR1 GTSNPN, CDR2 SVGIG (reference sequence). V was cut by 0 bases and J by 0 bases, with 4 bases left in between. The CDR3 here is CAWSVESTDTQYF. The DNA of the CDR3 is TGTGCCTGGAGTGTAGAAAGCACAGATACGCAGTATTTT. The full variable domain, completed using reference TRBV30 and TRBJ2-3, is SQTIHQWPATLVQPVGSPLSLECTVEGTSNPNLYWYRQAAGRGLQLLFYSVGIGQISSEVPQNLSASRPQDRQFILSSKKLLLSDSGFYLCAWSVESTDTQYFGPGTRLTVL.

In this sample, this clone turned up once. This sample also contains other DNA sequences that code for the same CDR3. The chain carries TRBV27 and TRBJ1-4; D remains unclear. The CDR3 runs to 13 residues. CDR1 is MNHEY, CDR2 SMNVEV, per germline (reference sequence). Trimming took off 3 bases at V and 8 bases at J, with 10 bases between the two ends. In DNA, the CDR3 is TGTGCCAGCAGTTTCTCCGGCTTCGAAAAACTGTTTTTT. Its protein is CASSFSGFEKLFF.